The clone carrying this TCR beta chain was counted once. In the same sample, other DNA sequences code for this CDR3. The data belong to a study of shared clonotypes between healthy human individuals. Clones were read by immunoSEQ multiplex PCR, and TCRdb kept only the in-frame ones, dropping some. This sample has over 750,000 clones; approximately 96% occur once, and the top ten carry about 0.25%. The germline V gene encodes CDR1 SEHNR and CDR2 FQNEAQ (reference sequence). There are 13 residues in the CDR3. Trimming pared 5 bases from V and 1 base from J, leaving 9 bases between. CD45RO-negative cells were positively selected for CCR7, leaving out terminally differentiated effector memory CD45RA+ cells.

Sample: naive CD8+ T cells sorted from blood. The V and J genes are TRBV7-9 and TRBJ2-7; D is uncertain. This receptor was taken from a man in his thirties or forties in good health. CDR3 loop: CASSPPSSYEQYF. The CDR3 region has the DNA TGTGCCAGCAGCCCCCCTTCGTCCTACGAGCAGTACTTC.